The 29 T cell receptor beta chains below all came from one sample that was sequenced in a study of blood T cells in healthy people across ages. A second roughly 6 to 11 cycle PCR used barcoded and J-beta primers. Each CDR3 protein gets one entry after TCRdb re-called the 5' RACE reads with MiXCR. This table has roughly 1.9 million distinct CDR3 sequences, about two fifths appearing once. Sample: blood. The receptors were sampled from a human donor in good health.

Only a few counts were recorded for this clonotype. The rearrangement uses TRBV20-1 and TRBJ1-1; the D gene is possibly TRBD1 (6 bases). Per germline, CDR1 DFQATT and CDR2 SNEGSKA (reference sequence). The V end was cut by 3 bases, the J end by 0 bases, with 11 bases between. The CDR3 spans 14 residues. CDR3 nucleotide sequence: TGCAGTGCTAGGCAAGGGGGGGTGAACACTGAAGCTTTCTTT. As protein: CSARQGGVNTEAFF.

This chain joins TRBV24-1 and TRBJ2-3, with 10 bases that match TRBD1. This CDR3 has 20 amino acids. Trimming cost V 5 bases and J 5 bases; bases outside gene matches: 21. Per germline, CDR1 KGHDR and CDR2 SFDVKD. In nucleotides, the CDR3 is TGTGCCACCAGTGGAAGTCCCGGGACAGGGGACAGGGTTTTAGGAGATACGCAGTATTTT. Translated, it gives CATSGSPGTGDRVLGDTQYF.

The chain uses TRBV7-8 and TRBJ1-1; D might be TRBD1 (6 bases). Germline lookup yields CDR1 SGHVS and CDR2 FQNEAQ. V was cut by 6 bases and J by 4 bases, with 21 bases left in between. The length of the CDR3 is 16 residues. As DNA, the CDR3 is TGTGCCAGCAGTCCTAGGGGGGGCAATATGCGCACTGAAGCTTTCTTT. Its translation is CASSPRGGNMRTEAFF.

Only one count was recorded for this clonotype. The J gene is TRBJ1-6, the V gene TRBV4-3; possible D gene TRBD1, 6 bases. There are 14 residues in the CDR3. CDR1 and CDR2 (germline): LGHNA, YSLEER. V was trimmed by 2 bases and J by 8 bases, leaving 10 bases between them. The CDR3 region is CASSQLDRDSPLHF. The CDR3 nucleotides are TGCGCCAGCAGCCAACTGGACAGAGATTCACCCCTCCACTTT.

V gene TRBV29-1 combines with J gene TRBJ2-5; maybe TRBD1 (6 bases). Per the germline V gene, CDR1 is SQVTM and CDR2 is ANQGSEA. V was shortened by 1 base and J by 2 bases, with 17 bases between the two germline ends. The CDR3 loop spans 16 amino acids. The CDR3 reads CSVEGFWTEIQETQYF. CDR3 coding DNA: TGCAGCGTTGAAGGTTTTTGGACAGAGATTCAAGAGACCCAGTACTTC.

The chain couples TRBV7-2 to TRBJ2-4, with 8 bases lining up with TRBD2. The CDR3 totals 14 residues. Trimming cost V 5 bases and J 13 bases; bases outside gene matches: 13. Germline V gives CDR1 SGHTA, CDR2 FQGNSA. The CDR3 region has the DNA TGTGCCAGCAGCACCGCCTCGGGGGGGAGAGAGCAGTACTTC. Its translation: CASSTASGGREQYF.

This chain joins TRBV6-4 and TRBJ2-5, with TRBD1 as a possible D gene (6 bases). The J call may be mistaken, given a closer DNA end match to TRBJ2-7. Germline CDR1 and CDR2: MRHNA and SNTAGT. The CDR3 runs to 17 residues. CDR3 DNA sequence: TGTGCCAGCAGCCCCGACGGACAGAAGATAGTCATCGACGAGCAGTACTTC. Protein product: CASSPDGQKIVIDEQYF.

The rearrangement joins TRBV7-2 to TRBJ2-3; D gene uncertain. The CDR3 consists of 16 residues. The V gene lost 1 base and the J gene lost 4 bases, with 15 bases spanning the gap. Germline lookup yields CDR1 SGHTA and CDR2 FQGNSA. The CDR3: CASSLGLAGAADTQYF. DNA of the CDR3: TGTGCCAGCAGCTTAGGGTTGGCAGGAGCTGCAGATACGCAGTATTTT.

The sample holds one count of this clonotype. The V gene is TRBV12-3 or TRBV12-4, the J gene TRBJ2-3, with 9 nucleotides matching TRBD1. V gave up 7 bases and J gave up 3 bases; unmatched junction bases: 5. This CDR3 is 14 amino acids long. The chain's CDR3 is CASISDRGTDTQYF. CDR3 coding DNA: TGTGCCAGCATATCGGACAGGGGAACAGATACGCAGTATTTT.

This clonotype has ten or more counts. The CDR3 coding sequence is TGTGCCAGCAGTCTCGACAGGGACCTCTATGGCTACACCTTC. This translates into CASSLDRDLYGYTF. This chain links TRBV12-3 or TRBV12-4 with TRBJ1-2; TRBD1 agrees at 7 bases. The CDR3 totals 14 residues. The J segment lost 4 bases and the V segment lost 5 bases, leaving 7 bases of the junction unmatched.

The CDR3 nucleotides are TGTGCCAGCAGCCAAGGCAGGACAGGGGAGGGGTACGAGCAGTACTTC. Its translation is CASSQGRTGEGYEQYF. The chain combines TRBV4-2 with TRBJ2-4; 9 positions match TRBD1. The DNA end is more similar to TRBJ2-7, so the J call may be wrong. The CDR3 consists of 16 residues. CDR1 is LGHNA and CDR2 is YNFKEQ in the germline V gene.

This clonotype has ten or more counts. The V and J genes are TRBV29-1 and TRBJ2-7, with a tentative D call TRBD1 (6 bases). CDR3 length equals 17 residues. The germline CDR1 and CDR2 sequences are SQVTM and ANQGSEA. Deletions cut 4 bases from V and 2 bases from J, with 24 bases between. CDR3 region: CSVVVQSVSDSPYEQYF. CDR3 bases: TGCAGCGTTGTTGTGCAATCTGTTTCGGACAGCCCCTACGAGCAGTACTTC.

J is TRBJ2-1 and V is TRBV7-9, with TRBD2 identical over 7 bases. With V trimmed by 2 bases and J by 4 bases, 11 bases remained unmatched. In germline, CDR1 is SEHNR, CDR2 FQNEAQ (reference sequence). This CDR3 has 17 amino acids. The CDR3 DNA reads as TGTGCCAGCAGCTTAAGATTAACCGGGACTATGTACAATGAGCAGTTCTTC. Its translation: CASSLRLTGTMYNEQFF.

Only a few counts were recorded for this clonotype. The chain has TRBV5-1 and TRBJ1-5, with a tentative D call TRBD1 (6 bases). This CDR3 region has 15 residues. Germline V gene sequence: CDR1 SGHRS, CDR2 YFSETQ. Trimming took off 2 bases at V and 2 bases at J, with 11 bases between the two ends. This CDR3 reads CASSLFSGGNQPQHF. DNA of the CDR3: TGCGCCAGCAGCTTATTTTCAGGGGGCAATCAGCCCCAGCATTTT.

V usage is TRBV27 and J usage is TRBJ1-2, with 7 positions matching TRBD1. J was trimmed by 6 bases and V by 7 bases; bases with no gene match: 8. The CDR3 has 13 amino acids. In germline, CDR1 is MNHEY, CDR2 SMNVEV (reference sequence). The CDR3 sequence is CASTNTGVNGYTF. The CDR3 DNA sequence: TGTGCCAGCACCAATACAGGGGTAAATGGCTACACCTTC.

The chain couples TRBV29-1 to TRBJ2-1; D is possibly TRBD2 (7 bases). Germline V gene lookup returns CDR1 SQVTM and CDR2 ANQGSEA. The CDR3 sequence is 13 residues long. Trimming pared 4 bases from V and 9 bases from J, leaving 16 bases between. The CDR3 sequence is CSVGGGALGEQFF. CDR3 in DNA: TGCAGCGTTGGAGGGGGGGCTCTAGGTGAGCAGTTCTTC.

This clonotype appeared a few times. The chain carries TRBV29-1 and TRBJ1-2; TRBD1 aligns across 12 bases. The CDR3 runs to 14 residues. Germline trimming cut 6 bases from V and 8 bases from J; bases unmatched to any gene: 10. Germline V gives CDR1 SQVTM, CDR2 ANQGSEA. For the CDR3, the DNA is TGCAGCGTAGTACGGGACAGGGGGCGCGAAGGCTACACCTTC. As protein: CSVVRDRGREGYTF.

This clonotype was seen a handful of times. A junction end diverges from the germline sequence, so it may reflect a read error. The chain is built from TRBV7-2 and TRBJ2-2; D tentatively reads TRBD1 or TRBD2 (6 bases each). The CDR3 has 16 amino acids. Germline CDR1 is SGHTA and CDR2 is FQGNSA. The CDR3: CASGGSGDTNTGERFF. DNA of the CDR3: TGTGCCAGCGGGGGATCGGGGGACACGAACACCGGGGAGCGGTTTTTT.

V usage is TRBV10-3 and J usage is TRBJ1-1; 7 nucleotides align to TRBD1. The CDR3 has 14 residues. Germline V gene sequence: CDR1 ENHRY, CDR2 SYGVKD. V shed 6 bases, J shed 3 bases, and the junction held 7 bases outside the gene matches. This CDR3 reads CAISPDRDDTEAFF. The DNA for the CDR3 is TGTGCCATCAGCCCTGACAGGGACGACACTGAAGCTTTCTTT.

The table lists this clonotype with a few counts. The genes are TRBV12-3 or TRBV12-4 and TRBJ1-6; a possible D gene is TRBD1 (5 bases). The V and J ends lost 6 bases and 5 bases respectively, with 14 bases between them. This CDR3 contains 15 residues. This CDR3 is CASSLREPHNSPLHF. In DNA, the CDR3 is TGTGCCAGCAGCCTCAGGGAGCCCCATAATTCACCCCTCCACTTT.

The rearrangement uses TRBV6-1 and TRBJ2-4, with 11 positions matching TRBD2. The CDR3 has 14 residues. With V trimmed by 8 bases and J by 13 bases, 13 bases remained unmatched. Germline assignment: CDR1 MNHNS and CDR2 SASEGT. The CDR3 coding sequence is TGTGCCAGCGATGTGTTAGCGGGGGGGCAGGAGCAGTACTTC. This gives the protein CASDVLAGGQEQYF.

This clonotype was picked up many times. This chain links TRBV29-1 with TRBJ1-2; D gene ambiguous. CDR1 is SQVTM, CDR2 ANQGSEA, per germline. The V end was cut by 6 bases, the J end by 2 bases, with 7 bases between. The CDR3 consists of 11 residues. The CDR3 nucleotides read TGCAGCGTGAGATCCAACTATGGCTACACCTTC. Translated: CSVRSNYGYTF.

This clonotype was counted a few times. Here the CDR3 DNA reads TGCAGCGCGACCCCTCGGGACGGGATGAACACTGAAGCTTTCTTT. Encoded protein: CSATPRDGMNTEAFF. This sequence joins TRBV29-1 and TRBJ1-1; weak D call: TRBD1 (5 bases). V was trimmed by 7 bases and J by 0 bases, leaving 18 bases between them. Germline V lookup: CDR1 SQVTM, CDR2 ANQGSEA. This CDR3 is 15 amino acids long.

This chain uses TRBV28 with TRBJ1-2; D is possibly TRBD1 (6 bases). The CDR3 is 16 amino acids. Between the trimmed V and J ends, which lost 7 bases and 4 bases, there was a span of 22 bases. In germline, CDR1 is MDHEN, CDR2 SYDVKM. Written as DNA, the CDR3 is TGTGCCAGCAAGTCCCCCCGGACAGCTCCCTCCTATGGCTACACCTTC. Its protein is CASKSPRTAPSYGYTF.

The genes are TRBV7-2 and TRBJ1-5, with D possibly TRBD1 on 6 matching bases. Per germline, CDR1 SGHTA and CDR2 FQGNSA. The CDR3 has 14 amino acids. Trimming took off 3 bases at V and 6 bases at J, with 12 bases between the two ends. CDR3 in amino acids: CASSFAGDGQPQHF. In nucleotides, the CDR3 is TGTGCCAGCAGCTTTGCAGGGGACGGTCAGCCCCAGCATTTT.

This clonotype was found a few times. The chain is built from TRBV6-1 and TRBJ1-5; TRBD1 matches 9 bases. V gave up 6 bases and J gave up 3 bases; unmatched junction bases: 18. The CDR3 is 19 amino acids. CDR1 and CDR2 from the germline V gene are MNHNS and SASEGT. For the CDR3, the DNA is TGTGCCAGCAGCAGTAACCTTCCCGGGACAGGGTCCCCCAATCAGCCCCAGCATTTT. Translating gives CASSSNLPGTGSPNQPQHF.

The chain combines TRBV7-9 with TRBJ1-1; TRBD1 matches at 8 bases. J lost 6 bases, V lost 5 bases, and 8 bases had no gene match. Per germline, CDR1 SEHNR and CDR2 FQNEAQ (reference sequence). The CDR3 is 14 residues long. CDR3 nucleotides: TGTGCCAGCAGCGTCGGACAGGGTAGCGCTGAAGCTTTCTTT. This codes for CASSVGQGSAEAFF.

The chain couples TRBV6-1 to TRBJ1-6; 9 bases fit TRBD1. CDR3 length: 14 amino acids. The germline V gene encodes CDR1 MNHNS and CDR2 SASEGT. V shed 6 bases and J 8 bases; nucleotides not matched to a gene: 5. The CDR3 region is CASRAWDRDSPLHF. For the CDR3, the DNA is TGTGCCAGCAGGGCTTGGGACAGGGATTCACCCCTCCACTTT.

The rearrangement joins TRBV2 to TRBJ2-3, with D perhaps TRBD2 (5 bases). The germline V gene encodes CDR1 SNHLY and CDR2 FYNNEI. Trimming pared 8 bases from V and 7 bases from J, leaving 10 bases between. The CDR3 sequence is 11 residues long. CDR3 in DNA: TGTGCCAGCGGGAGACCTAATACGCAGTATTTT. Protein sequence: CASGRPNTQYF.